This TCR beta chain was captured by sequencing in a study of cytomegalovirus exposure and HLA in healthy donors. The study, taken as a whole, reports: Some TCR beta chains (roughly 160 of them) were listed as cytomegalovirus-associated. Common viral pathogens seemed to be connected with several of the most significant clusters, according to a later analysis. Presence/absence analyses assumed roughly uniform sequencing depth across donors. Trimming of TCR beta V- and J-genes showed a link, identified in a later analysis, to a missense DCLRE1C variant.

This clone came up a few times. Antigen: not known. Other DNA sequences in the sample encode the same CDR3. 13 Jbeta primers and 60 Vbeta primers were used for the PCR. The table came from immunoSEQ multiplex PCR; TCRdb's copy has only in-frame clones and leaves some out. The sample holds around 70,000 clones, 78% seen once. This CDR3 is 15 amino acids long. V lost 0 bases and J lost 3; bases outside the gene matches: 2. Germline CDR1 and CDR2: MNHEY and SVGAGI. The sequenced material came from PBMCs. This TCR was sampled from a woman aged 35 to 49 in good health and CMV-seropositive. This chain uses TRBV6-5 with TRBJ1-1, with 9 bases fitting TRBD1. The CDR3 loop is CASSYSRTGDTEAFF. The CDR3 DNA sequence: TGTGCCAGCAGTTACTCTCGGACAGGGGACACTGAAGCTTTCTTT.